Given below is one T cell receptor (beta chain) in context. The antigen is unknown. Germline values: CDR1 MNHNS, CDR2 SASEGT. The ends were cut back, 11 bases at V and 6 bases at J, with 17 bases in the middle. CDR3 size: 12 residues. The data derive from a study of cytomegalovirus exposure and HLA in healthy donors. Study-level findings and limits: Later analysis identified several of the most significant clusters that appeared linked to common viral pathogens. Cytomegalovirus association was assigned to under 200 TCR beta chains.

60 Vbeta and 13 Jbeta primers were used in PCR. Produced via immunoSEQ multiplex PCR; TCRdb's table is partial and in-frame only. In the table there are tens of thousands of clones, over 40% of which are singletons. This clonotype was sampled from a woman aged 40-49 years in good health and CMV-seropositive. Sequenced sample: PBMCs. The rearrangement joins TRBV6-1 to TRBJ2-7; D unclear. Here the CDR3 reads CASRPQSVEQYF. The CDR3, as DNA: TGTGCCTCGAGACCCCAGAGCGTCGAGCAGTACTTC.